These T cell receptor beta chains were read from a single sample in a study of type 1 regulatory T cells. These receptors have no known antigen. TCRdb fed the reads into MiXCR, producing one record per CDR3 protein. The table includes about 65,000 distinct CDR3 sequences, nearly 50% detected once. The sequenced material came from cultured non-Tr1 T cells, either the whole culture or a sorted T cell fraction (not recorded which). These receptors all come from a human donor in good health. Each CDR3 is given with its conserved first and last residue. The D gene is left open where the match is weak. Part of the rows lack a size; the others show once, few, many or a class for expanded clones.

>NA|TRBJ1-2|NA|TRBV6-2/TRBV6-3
CASRERGGLYGYTF
TGTGCCAGCAGAGAGAGAGGGGGACTCTATGGCTACACCTTC
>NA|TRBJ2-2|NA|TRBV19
CASSIGPRTGELFF
TGTGCCAGTAGTATAGGTCCTAGGACCGGGGAGCTGTTTTTT
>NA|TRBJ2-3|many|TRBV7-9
CASSTTGTRDTQYF
TGTGCCAGCAGCACTACCGGGACCCGCGATACGCAGTATTTT
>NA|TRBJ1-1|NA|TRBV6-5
CASGKTGMNTEAFF
TGTGCCAGCGGAAAAACTGGCATGAACACTGAAGCTTTCTTT
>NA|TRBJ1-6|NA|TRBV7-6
CASSLEALGSSYNSPLHF
TGTGCCAGCAGCTTAGAAGCCCTCGGGAGCTCCTATAATTCACCCCTCCACTTT
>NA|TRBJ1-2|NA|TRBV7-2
CASSLEGGGGGYTF
TGTGCCAGCAGCTTAGAGGGCGGAGGCGGGGGCTACACCTTC
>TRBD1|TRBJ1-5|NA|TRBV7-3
CASSETGEFGYLSNQPQHF
TGTGCCAGCAGCGAAACAGGGGAATTTGGCTATTTGAGCAATCAGCCCCAGCATTTT
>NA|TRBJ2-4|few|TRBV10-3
CALHKAGKNIQYF
TGTGCCCTCCACAAGGCTGGCAAAAACATTCAGTACTTC
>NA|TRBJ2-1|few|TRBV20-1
CSGGGGNYNEQFF
TGCAGTGGGGGTGGGGGTAACTACAATGAGCAGTTCTTC
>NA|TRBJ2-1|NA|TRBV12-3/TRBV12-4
CASSFWGEDEQFF
TGTGCCAGCAGTTTTTGGGGGGAGGATGAGCAGTTCTTC
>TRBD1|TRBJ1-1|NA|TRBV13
CASSYGQGVTEAFF
TGTGCCAGCAGCTATGGACAGGGGGTCACTGAAGCTTTCTTT
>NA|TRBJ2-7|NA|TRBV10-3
CAIRGGGYEQYF
TGTGCCATCAGGGGAGGGGGCTACGAGCAGTACTTC
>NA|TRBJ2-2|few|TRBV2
CASRARAEHTGELFF
TGTGCCAGCAGGGCAAGGGCGGAGCACACCGGGGAGCTGTTTTTT
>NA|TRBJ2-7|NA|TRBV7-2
CASSRRGSGYEQYF
TGTGCCAGCAGCCGCAGGGGATCCGGCTACGAGCAGTACTTC
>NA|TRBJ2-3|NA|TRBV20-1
CSAKAIDSVPDTQYF
TGCAGTGCTAAGGCGATTGACAGCGTCCCAGATACGCAGTATTTT
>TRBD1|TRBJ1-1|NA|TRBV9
CASSPQTGVTEAFF
TGTGCCAGCAGCCCACAGACAGGGGTCACTGAAGCTTTCTTT
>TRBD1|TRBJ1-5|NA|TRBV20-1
CSALTGAGSNQPQHF
TGCAGTGCATTGACAGGGGCTGGTAGCAATCAGCCCCAGCATTTT
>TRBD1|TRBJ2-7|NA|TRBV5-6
CASSLKGQADSYEQYF
TGTGCCAGCAGCTTAAAGGGACAGGCCGACTCCTACGAGCAGTACTTC
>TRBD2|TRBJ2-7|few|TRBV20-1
CSAVSGTSGYEQYF
TGCAGTGCTGTATCCGGGACTAGCGGCTACGAGCAGTACTTC
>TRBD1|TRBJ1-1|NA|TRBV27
CASSRPGQRSFF
TGTGCCAGCAGTAGACCGGGACAGAGGTCTTTCTTT
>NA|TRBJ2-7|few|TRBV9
CASNPGDGHSYEQYF
TGTGCCAGCAACCCCGGTGACGGCCACTCCTACGAGCAGTACTTC
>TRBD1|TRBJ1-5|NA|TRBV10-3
CAISESLQGGLGQPQHF
TGTGCCATCAGTGAGTCGCTGCAGGGGGGTTTGGGGCAGCCCCAGCATTTT
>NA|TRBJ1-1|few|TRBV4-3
CASSPSNLNTEAFF
TGCGCCAGCAGCCCGAGCAATCTGAACACTGAAGCTTTCTTT
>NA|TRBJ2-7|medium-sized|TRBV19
CASSARDRPGEQYF
TGTGCCAGTAGTGCTCGCGACCGCCCCGGCGAGCAGTACTTC
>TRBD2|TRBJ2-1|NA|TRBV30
CACRAGSSSYNEQFF
TGTGCCTGCAGAGCGGGGTCCTCCTCCTACAATGAGCAGTTCTTC
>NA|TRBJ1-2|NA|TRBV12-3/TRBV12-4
CASSWGREVGYTF
TGTGCCAGCAGTTGGGGAAGGGAGGTTGGCTACACCTTC
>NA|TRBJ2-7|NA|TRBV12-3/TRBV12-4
CASSLPPMREQYF
TGTGCCAGCAGTTTGCCTCCTATGAGAGAGCAGTACTTC
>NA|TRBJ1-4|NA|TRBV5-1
CASRKDSTSEKLFF
TGCGCCAGCAGGAAGGACAGTACCAGCGAAAAACTGTTTTTT
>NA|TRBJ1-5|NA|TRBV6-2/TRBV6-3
CASSRDRNGGAQHF
TGTGCCAGCAGCAGGGATCGGAATGGTGGGGCCCAGCATTTT
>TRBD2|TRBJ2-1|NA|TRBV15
CATSRVAGVIGEQFF
TGTGCCACCAGCAGAGTAGCGGGGGTGATCGGTGAGCAGTTCTTC
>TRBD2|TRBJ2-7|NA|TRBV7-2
CASSFPSGGKDYEQYF
TGTGCCAGCAGCTTTCCTAGCGGGGGTAAGGACTACGAGCAGTACTTC
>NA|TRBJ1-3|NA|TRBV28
CASSLGGGAFGNTIYF
TGTGCCAGCAGTTTAGGGGGGGGCGCTTTTGGAAACACCATATATTTT
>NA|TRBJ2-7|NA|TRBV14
CASSPQEYYEQYF
TGTGCCAGCAGCCCTCAGGAGTACTACGAGCAGTACTTC
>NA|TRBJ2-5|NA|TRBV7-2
CASSTAGHQETQYF
TGTGCCAGCAGCACCGCAGGGCACCAAGAGACCCAGTACTTC
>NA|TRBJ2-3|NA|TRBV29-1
CSGGSTDTQYF
TGCAGCGGCGGGAGCACAGATACGCAGTATTTT
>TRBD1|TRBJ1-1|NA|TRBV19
CASTPLDRKNTEAFF
TGTGCCAGTACCCCCCTGGACAGGAAGAACACTGAAGCTTTCTTT
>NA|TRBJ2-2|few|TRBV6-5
CASSPRQGRGENTGELFF
TGTGCCAGCAGTCCCCGCCAAGGACGCGGAGAGAACACCGGGGAGCTGTTTTTT
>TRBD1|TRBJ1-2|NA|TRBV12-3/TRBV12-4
CASRSGQGNYGYTF
TGTGCCAGCCGCTCTGGACAGGGGAACTATGGCTACACCTTC
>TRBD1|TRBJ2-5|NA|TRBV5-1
CASSWPTGGEETQYF
TGCGCCAGCAGCTGGCCTACAGGGGGTGAAGAGACCCAGTACTTC
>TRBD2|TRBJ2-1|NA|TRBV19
CASSIGIAGDEQFF
TGTGCCAGTAGTATAGGAATAGCGGGGGATGAGCAGTTCTTC
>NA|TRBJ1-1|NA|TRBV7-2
CASSSDAATEAFF
TGTGCCAGCAGCAGTGACGCCGCAACTGAAGCTTTCTTT
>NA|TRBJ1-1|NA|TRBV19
CASSIRGGNTEAFF
TGTGCCAGTAGTATAAGAGGTGGGAACACTGAAGCTTTCTTT
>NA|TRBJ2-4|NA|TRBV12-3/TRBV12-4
CASSLYGGEEDIQYF
TGTGCCAGCAGTTTATATGGAGGGGAGGAGGACATTCAGTACTTC
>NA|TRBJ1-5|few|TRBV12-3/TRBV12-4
CASSLTGTADRPQHF
TGTGCCAGCAGTTTAACTGGGACTGCCGATCGGCCCCAGCATTTT
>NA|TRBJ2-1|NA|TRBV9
CASSVVGGEYNEQFF
TGTGCCAGCAGCGTAGTCGGCGGGGAATACAATGAGCAGTTCTTC
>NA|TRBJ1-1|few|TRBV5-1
CASSPEGRRGGTEAFF
TGCGCCAGCAGCCCGGAGGGAAGGAGGGGGGGTACTGAAGCTTTCTTT
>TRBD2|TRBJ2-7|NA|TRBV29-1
CSVGLGGSYEQYF
TGCAGCGTTGGCTTGGGGGGGTCCTACGAGCAGTACTTC
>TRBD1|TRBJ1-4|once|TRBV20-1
CSAREDRGLGEKLFF
TGCAGTGCTAGAGAGGACAGGGGGCTTGGTGAAAAACTGTTTTTT
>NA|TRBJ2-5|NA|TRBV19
CASSTGHTGGTQYF
TGTGCCAGTAGCACAGGACACACCGGGGGAACCCAGTACTTC
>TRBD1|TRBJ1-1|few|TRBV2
CASSASAGGGTEAFF
TGTGCCAGCAGTGCCAGCGCAGGGGGTGGCACTGAAGCTTTCTTT
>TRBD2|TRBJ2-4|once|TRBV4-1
CASSPVGRTPVNIQYF
TGCGCCAGCAGCCCGGTCGGGAGGACTCCAGTAAACATTCAGTACTTC